The next 27 T cell receptor beta chains were all read from a single sample in a study of response to subunit inactivated influenza vaccine. TCRdb reprocessed the RT-PCR reads with MiXCR, giving one entry per CDR3 protein. The table records a few hundred thousand distinct CDR3 sequences, around 15% of them present only once. This material consisted of PBMCs from blood, taken 12 days after vaccination. The receptors shown here come from a man between 45 and 60 years old who received an inactivated influenza vaccine.

This clonotype has a count of ten or more. V is TRBV10-3 and J is TRBJ2-2, with D perhaps matching TRBD2 (5 bases). Germline-derived CDR1 and CDR2 are ENHRY and SYGVKD. The CDR3 has 14 residues. V lost 10 bases, J lost 5 bases, and 17 bases lay in between. The CDR3 protein is CANAGERKTGELFF. The CDR3 coding sequence is TGTGCCAACGCTGGGGAGAGAAAGACCGGGGAGCTGTTTTTT.

Remarks on this clonotype: Germline is not matched at one junction end, which may reflect a read error. CDR3 protein: CVSSQDVQGARGYTF. CDR3 nucleotide sequence: TGCGTCAGCAGCCAAGACGTCCAGGGGGCGCGGGGCTACACCTTC. The chain couples TRBV4-3 to TRBJ1-2; 8 bases match TRBD1. The CDR3 runs 15 residues. Germline lookup yields CDR1 LGHNA and CDR2 YSLEER.

This clonotype was detected many times. The rearrangement joins TRBV4-3 to TRBJ1-6; possible D gene TRBD1, 5 bases. CDR3 length: 16 amino acids. Germline lookup yields CDR1 LGHNA and CDR2 YSLEER. V lost 0 bases and J lost 7, with 13 bases in between. The CDR3 is CASSQDGHLPNSPLHF. CDR3 bases: TGCGCCAGCAGCCAAGATGGACACCTTCCCAATTCACCCCTCCACTTT.

This clonotype was seen only a few times. The chain uses TRBV6-1 and TRBJ1-2, with a tentative D call TRBD1 (5 bases). Germline lookup yields CDR1 MNHNS and CDR2 SASEGT. V was clipped by 6 bases and J by 2 bases, with 10 bases between them. The CDR3 length is 13 residues. This CDR3 is CASSRAGNYGYTF. CDR3 DNA sequence: TGTGCCAGCAGCAGGGCGGGGAACTATGGCTACACCTTC.

The chain uses TRBV18 and TRBJ2-1, with 8 bases fitting TRBD2. The CDR3 totals 15 residues. V lost 3 bases and J lost 6; bases outside the gene matches: 7. The germline CDR1 and CDR2 sequences are KGHSH and LQKENI. Here the CDR3 reads CASSPSGSLINEQFF. As DNA, the CDR3 is TGTGCCAGCTCACCGAGCGGGAGCCTCATCAATGAGCAGTTCTTC.

In its sample, this clonotype was seen many times. This rearrangement joins TRBV9 to TRBJ2-5; D is unclear. Trimming cost V 0 bases and J 1 base, with 7 bases left between them. Germline CDR1 reads SGDLS; CDR2 reads YYNGEE. The CDR3 runs to 14 residues. The CDR3 loop is CASSVDVSQETQYF. The CDR3 DNA reads TGTGCCAGCAGCGTAGACGTTAGCCAAGAGACCCAGTACTTC. Filled out from reference TRBV9 and TRBJ2-5, the complete variable domain reads DSGVTQTPKHLITATGQRVTLRCSPRSGDLSVYWYQQSLDQGLQFLIQYYNGEERAKGNILERFSAQQFPDLHSELNLSSLELGDSALYFCASSVDVSQETQYFGPGTRLLVL.

In this sample, this clonotype turned up many times. The genes are TRBV12-3 or TRBV12-4 and TRBJ1-1, with D perhaps TRBD1 (5 bases). The CDR3 runs to 12 residues. Trimming cost V 5 bases and J 6 bases, with 10 bases left between them. The CDR3 loop is CASSRGLAEAFF. CDR3 DNA sequence: TGTGCCAGCAGTCGGGGCTTGGCTGAAGCTTTCTTT.

This clonotype was seen more than once but under ten times. The CDR3 nucleotides are TGTGCCAGCAGCCGCATATTGGAGGGGGGTTCCTACGAGCAGTACTTC. This gives the protein CASSRILEGGSYEQYF. The chain is built from TRBV7-6 and TRBJ2-7; D may correspond to TRBD1 or TRBD2 (6 bases each). This CDR3 contains 16 residues. Germline-derived CDR1 and CDR2 are SGHVS and FNYEAQ. Trimming shortened V by 5 bases and J by 1 base, and 18 bases separated the two germline ends.

This clonotype was seen many times. The chain carries TRBV29-1 and TRBJ2-1; D is unresolved. Trimming stripped 0 bases from V and 2 bases from J, with 8 bases between. The germline CDR1 and CDR2 sequences are SQVTM and ANQGSEA. This CDR3 is 14 amino acids long. CDR3 bases: TGCAGCGTTGAAGAGCATGCTACCTACAATGAGCAGTTCTTC. This codes for CSVEEHATYNEQFF.

The chain links TRBV7-2 to TRBJ2-5; D remains ambiguous. Germline CDR1 reads SGHTA; CDR2 reads FQGNSA. The CDR3 spans 15 residues. V was cut by 0 bases and J by 1 base, with 9 bases left in between. In DNA, the CDR3 is TGTGCCAGCAGCTTAGCGCAGAGACCCCAAGAGACCCAGTACTTC. Amino acids: CASSLAQRPQETQYF.

The chain carries TRBV30 and TRBJ2-3; 7 bases agree with TRBD2. The CDR3 spans 15 residues. Germline V lookup: CDR1 GTSNPN, CDR2 SVGIG (reference sequence). J gave up 1 base and V 2 bases, and 6 bases lay outside the gene matches. The CDR3 spells CAWSQVAGGTDTQYF. CDR3 nucleotides: TGTGCCTGGAGTCAAGTAGCGGGTGGCACAGATACGCAGTATTTT. Full variable domain (remainder filled in from reference TRBV30 and TRBJ2-3): SQTIHQWPATLVQPVGSPLSLECTVEGTSNPNLYWYRQAAGRGLQLLFYSVGIGQISSEVPQNLSASRPQDRQFILSSKKLLLSDSGFYLCAWSQVAGGTDTQYFGPGTRLTVL.

This clonotype was picked up many times. The V call is TRBV10-3, the J call TRBJ2-7; 8 positions match TRBD2. Germline V gene data show CDR1 as ENHRY and CDR2 as SYGVKD. Trimming took 6 bases from V and 5 from J; bases not matched to a gene: 15. CDR3 length: 16 residues. For the CDR3, the DNA is TGTGCCATCAGCGCAACCTCGGGGGGGCCTATGGACGAGCAGTACTTC. Translation gives CAISATSGGPMDEQYF.

This clonotype was picked up one time. The chain couples TRBV7-9 to TRBJ1-4, with TRBD1 identical over 7 bases. With 3 bases clipped from V and 4 bases from J, the junction kept 5 bases outside the gene matches. Per germline, CDR1 SEHNR and CDR2 FQNEAQ (reference sequence). The CDR3 has 15 amino acids. The DNA of the CDR3 is TGTGCCAGCAGCTTGAAGACAGGGTATAATGAAAAACTGTTTTTT. It is translated as CASSLKTGYNEKLFF.

This clonotype was picked up a small number of times. The chain couples TRBV7-6 to TRBJ1-1; TRBD1 aligns across 9 bases. The CDR3 loop spans 19 amino acids. Germline trimming cut 3 bases from V and 6 bases from J; bases unmatched to any gene: 20. Germline lookup yields CDR1 SGHVS and CDR2 FNYEAQ. CDR3 in DNA: TGTGCCAGCAGCTTGACCCCCGCAGGTCCACAGGGGGCATCTGCTGAAGCTTTCTTT. Translating gives CASSLTPAGPQGASAEAFF.

The chain combines TRBV20-1 with TRBJ2-7; D not certain. Germline CDR1 DFQATT, CDR2 SNEGSKA (reference sequence). The CDR3 is 15 residues long. V lost 2 bases to trimming and J lost 0 bases, with 14 bases between them. CDR3 sequence: CSARSSGHNSYEQYF. In nucleotides, the CDR3 is TGCAGTGCTAGAAGTTCCGGCCATAACTCCTACGAGCAGTACTTC.

This clonotype was observed many times. The chain uses TRBV4-2 and TRBJ2-3; possible D gene TRBD2, 6 bases. CDR3 length equals 15 residues. Deletions cut 3 bases from V and 6 bases from J, with 16 bases between. The V gene's germline CDR1 is LGHNA and CDR2 YNFKEQ. The CDR3 DNA sequence: TGTGCCAGCAGCCAGGGAGGTCCAGCCTCGGATACGCAGTATTTT. Its translation: CASSQGGPASDTQYF.

J is TRBJ2-7 and V is TRBV6-2 or TRBV6-3; 7 bases map to TRBD2. V shed 6 bases, J shed 1 base, and the junction held 6 bases outside the gene matches. CDR1 MNHEY and CDR2 SVGEGT come from the germline V gene. The CDR3 has 14 amino acids. CDR3 residues: CASSRAGASYEQYF. Here the CDR3 DNA reads TGTGCCAGCAGCCGGGCGGGAGCGTCCTACGAGCAGTACTTC.

This chain joins TRBV6-1 and TRBJ2-2, with a weak D call TRBD1 (6 bases). V lost 6 bases and J 7 bases, leaving 15 bases between the germline ends. This CDR3 contains 14 residues. Germline lookup yields CDR1 MNHNS and CDR2 SASEGT. The CDR3 region has the DNA TGTGCCAGCAGAAGGCAGGGGATATTCGGGGAGCTGTTTTTT. Protein: CASRRQGIFGELFF.

This clonotype has ten or more counts. The V call is TRBV29-1, the J call TRBJ2-5; D is unclear. Germline V gives CDR1 SQVTM, CDR2 ANQGSEA. There are 12 residues in the CDR3. Trimming took 2 bases from V and 4 from J, leaving 8 bases between them. CDR3 nucleotide sequence: TGCAGCGTTGAAATGATAGGAGAGACCCAGTACTTC. Its protein is CSVEMIGETQYF. Complete variable domain (other parts from reference TRBV29-1 and TRBJ2-5): SAVISQKPSRDICQRGTSLTIQCQVDSQVTMMFWYRQQPGQSLTLIATANQGSEATYESGFVIDKFPISRPNLTFSTLTVSNMSPEDSSIYLCSVEMIGETQYFGPGTRLLVL.

This clonotype occurred a few times. The genes are TRBV20-1 and TRBJ1-6; 9 bases are shared with TRBD1. Germline V gene sequence: CDR1 DFQATT, CDR2 SNEGSKA (reference sequence). The V gene end was trimmed by 1 base and the J gene end by 7 bases; junction bases not matched to a gene: 5. The CDR3 runs 15 residues. CDR3: CSARGFDRGNSPLHF. DNA for the CDR3: TGCAGTGCTAGAGGCTTCGACAGGGGGAATTCACCCCTCCACTTT.

The chain recombines TRBV27 with TRBJ2-7; D tentatively reads TRBD1 or TRBD2 (6 bases each). CDR1 is MNHEY, CDR2 SMNVEV, per germline (reference sequence). The CDR3 contains 15 residues. V was trimmed by 6 bases and J by 2 bases, leaving 17 bases between them. CDR3 region: CASRDRGGIPYEQYF. In DNA, the CDR3 is TGTGCCAGCAGAGACAGAGGGGGGATACCCTACGAGCAGTACTTC.

A few counts support this clonotype. The rearrangement joins TRBV18 to TRBJ2-2, with TRBD2 matching 9 bases. Germline-derived CDR1 and CDR2 are KGHSH and LQKENI. V was pared by 2 bases and J by 5 bases, with 0 bases of the junction left unmatched. This CDR3 has 14 residues. The CDR3 bases are TGTGCCAGCTCACCAACTAGCGGGACCGGGGAGCTGTTTTTT. Its protein is CASSPTSGTGELFF.

This clonotype occurred once. The gene calls are TRBV2 and TRBJ2-7, with TRBD1 identical over 8 bases. This CDR3 has 13 amino acids. From germline, CDR1 is SNHLY and CDR2 FYNNEI. J was trimmed by 6 bases and V by 6 bases; bases with no gene match: 7. CDR3 sequence reads: CASSLEQGVEQYF. The CDR3 region has the DNA TGTGCCAGCAGCCTCGAACAGGGGGTCGAGCAGTACTTC.

Many counts were recorded for this clonotype. V and J are TRBV7-2 and TRBJ2-7; TRBD2 agrees at 7 bases. The CDR3 consists of 16 residues. In germline, CDR1 is SGHTA, CDR2 FQGNSA. With V trimmed by 0 bases and J by 4 bases, 9 bases remained unmatched. The chain's CDR3 is CASSLAWLAAEYEQYF. The CDR3 DNA is TGTGCCAGCAGCTTAGCGTGGCTAGCGGCAGAATACGAGCAGTACTTC.

The chain carries TRBV20-1 and TRBJ2-1; 13 bases agree with TRBD2. From germline, CDR1 is DFQATT and CDR2 SNEGSKA (reference sequence). The CDR3 sequence is 18 residues long. Unmatched junction bases numbered 14, after V lost 5 bases and J lost 4 bases. The CDR3 bases are TGCAGTGCTCATCCGGGACTAGCGGGGCGTGAGATTTACAATGAGCAGTTCTTC. Translated: CSAHPGLAGREIYNEQFF.

This clonotype was counted between two and nine times. The CDR3 reads CASSLGTAGVFNEQFF. The DNA of the CDR3 is TGTGCCAGCAGCTTAGGAACTGCGGGAGTATTCAATGAGCAGTTCTTC. The rearrangement joins TRBV7-9 to TRBJ2-1; 7 bases agree with TRBD2. After removal of 1 base from V and 6 bases from J, the junction contained 9 bases not matched to a gene. The CDR3 spans 16 residues. The germline gives CDR1 SEHNR, CDR2 FQNEAQ (reference sequence).

The chain combines TRBV7-9 with TRBJ1-1; 7 positions match TRBD1. The germline V gene has CDR1 SEHNR and CDR2 FQNEAQ (reference sequence). This CDR3 has 14 amino acids. The V and J ends lost 5 bases and 6 bases, in that order; junction bases with no gene match: 9. DNA of the CDR3: TGTGCCAGCAGCCCCCCAGGGGGTAGGGCTGAAGCTTTCTTT. It translates to CASSPPGGRAEAFF. The full variable domain, in which reference TRBV7-9 and TRBJ1-1 provide the parts outside the CDR3, is DTGVSQNPRHKITKRGQNVTFRCDPISEHNRLYWYRQTLGQGPEFLTYFQNEAQLEKSRLLSDRFSAERPKGSFSTLEIQRTEQGDSAMYLCASSPPGGRAEAFFGQGTRLTVV.